The sequence of this T cell receptor (beta chain) was determined in a study of technical replicates of blood from a few donors. There are 17 residues in the CDR3. The V gene's germline CDR1 is SGHRS and CDR2 YFSETQ. V gave up 4 bases and J gave up 4 bases; unmatched junction bases: 15. Only in-frame clones appear in the TCRdb table, and some are missing; sequencing was by immunoSEQ multiplex PCR. The data show 75,000 to 100,000 clones, approximately 95% seen once. What was sequenced was T cells isolated from PBMCs. The TCR was taken from a human donor in good health. The genes are TRBV5-1 and TRBJ1-2; 8 bases are shared with TRBD1. In nucleotides, the CDR3 is TGCGCCAGCAGCCAAGGACAGGGAAGGCCCGGCGGCTATGGCTACACCTTC. Protein: CASSQGQGRPGGYGYTF.